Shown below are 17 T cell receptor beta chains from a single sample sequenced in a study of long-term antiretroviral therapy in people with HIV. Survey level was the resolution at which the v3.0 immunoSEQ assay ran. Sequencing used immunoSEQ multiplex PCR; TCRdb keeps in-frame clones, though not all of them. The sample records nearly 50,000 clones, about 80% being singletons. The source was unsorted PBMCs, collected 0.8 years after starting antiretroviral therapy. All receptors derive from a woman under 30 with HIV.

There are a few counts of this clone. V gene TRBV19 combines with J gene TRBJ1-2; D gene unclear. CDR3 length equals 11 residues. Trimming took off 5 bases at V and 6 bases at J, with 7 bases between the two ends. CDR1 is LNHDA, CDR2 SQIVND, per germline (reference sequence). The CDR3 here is CASSLLDGYTF. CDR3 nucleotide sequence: TGTGCCAGTAGTCTTCTGGATGGCTACACCTTC.

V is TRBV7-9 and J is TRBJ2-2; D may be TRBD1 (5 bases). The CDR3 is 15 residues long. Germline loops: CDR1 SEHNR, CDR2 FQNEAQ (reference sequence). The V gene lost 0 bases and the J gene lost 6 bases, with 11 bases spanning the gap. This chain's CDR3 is CASSLAAGFAGELFF. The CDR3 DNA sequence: TGTGCCAGCAGCTTAGCGGCAGGGTTTGCCGGGGAGCTGTTTTTT. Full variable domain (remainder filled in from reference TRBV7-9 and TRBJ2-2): DTGVSQNPRHKITKRGQNVTFRCDPISEHNRLYWYRQTLGQGPEFLTYFQNEAQLEKSRLLSDRFSAERPKGSFSTLEIQRTEQGDSAMYLCASSLAAGFAGELFFGEGSRLTVL.

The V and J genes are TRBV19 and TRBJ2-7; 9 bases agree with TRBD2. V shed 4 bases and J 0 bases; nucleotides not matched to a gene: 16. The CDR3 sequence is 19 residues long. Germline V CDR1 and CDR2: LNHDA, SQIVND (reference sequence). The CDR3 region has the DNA TGTGCCAGTAGTAATTCTGATTGGGGCGGGAGGGCCCCCTCCTACGAGCAGTACTTC. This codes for CASSNSDWGGRAPSYEQYF.

The CDR3 DNA follows: TGCGCCAGCAGCCAAGGGATGGGAAACCAAGAGACCCAGTACTTC. Its translation is CASSQGMGNQETQYF. The chain joins TRBV4-3 to TRBJ2-5, with D uncertain. The CDR3 contains 15 residues. Trimming shortened V by 1 base and J by 0 bases, and 9 bases separated the two germline ends. Germline V gene data show CDR1 as LGHNA and CDR2 as YSLEER.

The CDR3 region is CAISEEPGQFTGELFF. The DNA of the CDR3 is TGTGCCATCAGTGAGGAACCGGGACAGTTCACCGGGGAGCTGTTTTTT. The chain combines TRBV10-3 with TRBJ2-2; TRBD1 matches at 7 bases. The germline gives CDR1 ENHRY, CDR2 SYGVKD. The junction had 7 bases not matched to a gene; V was cut back by 2 bases and J by 4 bases. The CDR3 contains 16 residues.

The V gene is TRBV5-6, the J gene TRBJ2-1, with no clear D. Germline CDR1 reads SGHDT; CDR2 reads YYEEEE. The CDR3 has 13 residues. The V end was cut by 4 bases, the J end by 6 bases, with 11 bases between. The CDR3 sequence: CASSPGHPNEQFF. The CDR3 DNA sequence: TGTGCCAGCAGCCCCGGGCACCCCAATGAGCAGTTCTTC.

CDR3 sequence: CASSIDGLEYEQYF. For the CDR3, the DNA is TGTGCCAGTAGTATAGATGGGTTAGAATACGAGCAGTACTTC. This chain links TRBV19 with TRBJ2-7; D is unresolved. Deletions cut 0 bases from V and 4 bases from J, with 10 bases between. The V gene's germline CDR1 is LNHDA and CDR2 SQIVND (reference sequence). This CDR3 spans 14 amino acids.

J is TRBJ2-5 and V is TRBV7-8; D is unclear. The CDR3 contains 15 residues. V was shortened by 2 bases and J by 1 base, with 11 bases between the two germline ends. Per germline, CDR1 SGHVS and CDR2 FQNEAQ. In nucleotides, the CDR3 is TGTGCCAGCAGCTTAAGGCGGAACTTCCAAGAGACCCAGTACTTC. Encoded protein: CASSLRRNFQETQYF.

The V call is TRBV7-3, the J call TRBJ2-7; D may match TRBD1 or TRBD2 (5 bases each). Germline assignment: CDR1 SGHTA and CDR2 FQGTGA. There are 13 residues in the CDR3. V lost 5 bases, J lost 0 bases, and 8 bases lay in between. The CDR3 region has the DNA TGTGCCAGCAGCGCAGGGAGCTCCTACGAGCAGTACTTC. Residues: CASSAGSSYEQYF.

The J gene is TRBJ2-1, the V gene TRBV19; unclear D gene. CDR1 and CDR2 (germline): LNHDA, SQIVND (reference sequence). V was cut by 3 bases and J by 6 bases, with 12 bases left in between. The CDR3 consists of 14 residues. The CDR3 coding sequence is TGTGCCAGTAGTATCTTGCCCCCGGTCAATGAGCAGTTCTTC. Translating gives CASSILPPVNEQFF. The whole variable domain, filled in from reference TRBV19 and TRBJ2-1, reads DGGITQSPKYLFRKEGQNVTLSCEQNLNHDAMYWYRQDPGQGLRLIYYSQIVNDFQKGDIAEGYSVSREKKESFPLTVTSAQKNPTAFYLCASSILPPVNEQFFGPGTRLTVL.

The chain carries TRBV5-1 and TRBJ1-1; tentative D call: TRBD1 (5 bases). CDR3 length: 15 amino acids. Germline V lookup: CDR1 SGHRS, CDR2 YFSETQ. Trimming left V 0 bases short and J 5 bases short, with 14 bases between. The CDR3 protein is CASSLGGRGETEAFF. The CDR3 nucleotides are TGCGCCAGCAGCTTGGGGGGTCGAGGGGAGACTGAAGCTTTCTTT.

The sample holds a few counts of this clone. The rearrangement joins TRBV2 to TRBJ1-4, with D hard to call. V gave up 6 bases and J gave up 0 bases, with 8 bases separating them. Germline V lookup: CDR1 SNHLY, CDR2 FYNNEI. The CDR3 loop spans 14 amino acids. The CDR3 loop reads CASREGATNEKLFF. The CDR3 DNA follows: TGTGCCAGCAGGGAGGGTGCAACTAATGAAAAACTGTTTTTT.

The chain's CDR3 is CASSAGTGDFYGYTF. In DNA form, the CDR3 reads TGTGCCAGTAGTGCCGGGACAGGGGATTTCTATGGCTACACCTTC. The genes are TRBV19 and TRBJ1-2; TRBD1 matches 10 bases. This CDR3 spans 15 amino acids. Germline CDR1 LNHDA, CDR2 SQIVND (reference sequence). Trimming cost V 5 bases and J 4 bases; bases outside gene matches: 7.

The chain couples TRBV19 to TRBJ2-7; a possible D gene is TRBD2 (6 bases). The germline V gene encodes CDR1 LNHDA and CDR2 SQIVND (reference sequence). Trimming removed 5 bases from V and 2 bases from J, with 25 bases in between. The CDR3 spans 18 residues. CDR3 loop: CASSVTPPSGYKTYEQYF. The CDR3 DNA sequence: TGTGCCAGTAGTGTAACCCCCCCAAGCGGGTACAAAACCTACGAGCAGTACTTC.

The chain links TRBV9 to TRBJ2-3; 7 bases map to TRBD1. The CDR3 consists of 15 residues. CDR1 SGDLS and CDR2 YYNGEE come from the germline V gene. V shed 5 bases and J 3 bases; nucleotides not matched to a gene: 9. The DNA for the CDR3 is TGTGCCAGCAGTGCCGGGGACAGAGGGACAGATACGCAGTATTTT. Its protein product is CASSAGDRGTDTQYF.

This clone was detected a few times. CDR3 sequence reads: CASSRGRQGTHEQYF. Here the CDR3 DNA reads TGTGCCAGCAGCCGAGGGAGACAGGGTACCCACGAGCAGTACTTC. The chain is built from TRBV7-2 and TRBJ2-7; 7 nucleotides agree with TRBD1. V trimming: 5 bases; J trimming: 5 bases; junction bases outside the gene matches: 12. The CDR3 consists of 15 residues. Germline V gives CDR1 SGHTA, CDR2 FQGNSA.

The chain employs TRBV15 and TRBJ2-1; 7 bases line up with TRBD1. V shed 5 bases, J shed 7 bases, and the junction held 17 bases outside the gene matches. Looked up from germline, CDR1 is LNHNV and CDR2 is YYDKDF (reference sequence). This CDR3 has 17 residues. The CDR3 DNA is TGTGCCACCAGCCTACGCAGGGGGAGTTCTAAAGGGAATGAGCAGTTCTTC. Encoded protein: CATSLRRGSSKGNEQFF.